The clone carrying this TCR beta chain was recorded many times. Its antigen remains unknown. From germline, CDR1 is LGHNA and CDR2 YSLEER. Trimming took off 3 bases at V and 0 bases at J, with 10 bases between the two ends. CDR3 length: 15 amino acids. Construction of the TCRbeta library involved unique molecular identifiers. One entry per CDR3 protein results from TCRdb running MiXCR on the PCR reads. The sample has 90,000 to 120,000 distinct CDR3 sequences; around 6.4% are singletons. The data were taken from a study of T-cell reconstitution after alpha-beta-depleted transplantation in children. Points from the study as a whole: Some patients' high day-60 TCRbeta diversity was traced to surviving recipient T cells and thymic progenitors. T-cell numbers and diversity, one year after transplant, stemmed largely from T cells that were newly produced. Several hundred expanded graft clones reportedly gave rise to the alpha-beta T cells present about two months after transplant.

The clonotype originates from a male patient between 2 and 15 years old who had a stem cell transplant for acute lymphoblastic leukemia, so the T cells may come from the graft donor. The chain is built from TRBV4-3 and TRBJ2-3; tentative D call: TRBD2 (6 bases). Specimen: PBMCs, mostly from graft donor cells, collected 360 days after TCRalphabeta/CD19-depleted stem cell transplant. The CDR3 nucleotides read TGCGCCAGCAGCCAGATAGCGGCCAGCACAGATACGCAGTATTTT. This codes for CASSQIAASTDTQYF.